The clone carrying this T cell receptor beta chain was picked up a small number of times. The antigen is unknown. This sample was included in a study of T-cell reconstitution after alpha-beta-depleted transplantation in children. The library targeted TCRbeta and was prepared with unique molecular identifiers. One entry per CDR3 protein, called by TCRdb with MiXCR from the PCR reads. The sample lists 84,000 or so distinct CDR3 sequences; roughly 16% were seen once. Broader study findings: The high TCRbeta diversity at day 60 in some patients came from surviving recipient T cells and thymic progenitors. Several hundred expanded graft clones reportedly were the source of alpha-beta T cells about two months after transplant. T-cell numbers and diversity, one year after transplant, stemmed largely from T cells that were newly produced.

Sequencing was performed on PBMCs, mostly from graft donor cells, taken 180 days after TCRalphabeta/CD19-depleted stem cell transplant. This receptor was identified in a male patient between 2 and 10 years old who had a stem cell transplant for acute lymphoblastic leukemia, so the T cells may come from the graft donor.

In DNA, the CDR3 is TGTGCCAGCAGCCCATTCCAAACCTCAGGATTGGAGCAGTACTTC. Protein sequence: CASSPFQTSGLEQYF. The chain joins TRBV12-3 or TRBV12-4 to TRBJ2-7; D gene unclear. V was shortened by 6 bases and J by 7 bases, with 22 bases between the two germline ends. The CDR3 consists of 15 residues.